Detailed here is one TCR beta chain. Its antigen is undetermined. This record comes from a study of T cell responses to AZD1222 COVID-19 vaccine. Study-wide results and limits: Clonal diversity was possibly underestimated, and the donors were mostly white British, with more females. Without day 14 samples, only post-peak T cell repertoires were studied. Nearly half of spike-specific TCRs reportedly target unmutated variant regions.

Sequenced by immunoSEQ multiplex PCR; TCRdb stores in-frame clones only, minus some. The sample contains roughly 150,000 clones, approximately 88% of which appear only once. Germline CDR1 reads SGHRS; CDR2 reads YFSETQ. The germline V and J ends were trimmed by 4 bases and 2 bases, with 19 bases remaining between them. CDR3 length: 16 amino acids. The input for sequencing was peripheral blood, taken on day 0 of MenACWY control vaccination. The chain is built from TRBV5-1 and TRBJ2-7; D is perhaps TRBD1 (6 bases). This TCR came from an adult in good health. The CDR3 nucleotides read TGCGCCAGCAGCCCTGGGGGCACACAGGGTGCCTACGAGCAGTACTTC. Its translation is CASSPGGTQGAYEQYF. Variable domain in full (rest from reference TRBV5-1 and TRBJ2-7): KAGVTQTPRYLIKTRGQQVTLSCSPISGHRSVSWYQQTPGQGLQFLFEYFSETQRNKGNFPGRFSGRQFSNSRSEMNVSTLELGDSALYLCASSPGGTQGAYEQYFGPGTRLTVT.